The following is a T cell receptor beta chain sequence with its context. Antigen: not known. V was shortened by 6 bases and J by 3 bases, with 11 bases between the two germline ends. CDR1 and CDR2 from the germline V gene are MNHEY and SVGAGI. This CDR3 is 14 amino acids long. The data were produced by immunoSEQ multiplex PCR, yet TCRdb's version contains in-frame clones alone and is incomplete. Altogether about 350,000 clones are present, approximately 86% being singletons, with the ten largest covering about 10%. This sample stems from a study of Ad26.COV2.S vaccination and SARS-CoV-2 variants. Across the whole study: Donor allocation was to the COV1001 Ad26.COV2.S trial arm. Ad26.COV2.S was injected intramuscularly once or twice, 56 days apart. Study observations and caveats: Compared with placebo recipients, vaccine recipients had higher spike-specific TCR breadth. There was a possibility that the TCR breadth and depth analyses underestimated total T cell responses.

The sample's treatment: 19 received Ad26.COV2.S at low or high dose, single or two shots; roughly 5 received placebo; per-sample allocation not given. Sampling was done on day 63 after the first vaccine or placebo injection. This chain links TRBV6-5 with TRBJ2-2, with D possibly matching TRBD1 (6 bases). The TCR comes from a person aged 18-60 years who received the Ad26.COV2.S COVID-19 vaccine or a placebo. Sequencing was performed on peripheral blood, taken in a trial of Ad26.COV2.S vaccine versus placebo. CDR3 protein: CASRADRYTGELFF. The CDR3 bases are TGTGCCAGCAGAGCCGACAGGTACACCGGGGAGCTGTTTTTT.